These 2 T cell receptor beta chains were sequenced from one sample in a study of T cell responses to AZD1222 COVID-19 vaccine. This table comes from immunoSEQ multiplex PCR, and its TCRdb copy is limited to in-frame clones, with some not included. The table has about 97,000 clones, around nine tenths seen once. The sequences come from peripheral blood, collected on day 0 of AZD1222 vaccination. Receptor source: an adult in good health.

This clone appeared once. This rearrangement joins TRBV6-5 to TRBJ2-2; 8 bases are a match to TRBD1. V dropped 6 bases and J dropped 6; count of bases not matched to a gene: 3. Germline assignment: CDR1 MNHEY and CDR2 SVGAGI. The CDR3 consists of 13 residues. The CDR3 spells CASRTTGAGELFF. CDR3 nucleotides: TGTGCCAGCAGAACGACAGGGGCCGGGGAGCTGTTTTTT.

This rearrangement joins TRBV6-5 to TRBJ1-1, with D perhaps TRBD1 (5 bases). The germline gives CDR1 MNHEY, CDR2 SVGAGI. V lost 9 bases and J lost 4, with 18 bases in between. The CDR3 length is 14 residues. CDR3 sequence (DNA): TGTGCCAGACCTACGGGACGGAGGGGCACTGAAGCTTTCTTT. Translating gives CARPTGRRGTEAFF.